This TCR beta chain was recovered during a study of blood T cell repertoires in COVID-19. As for the study in general: Samples came from the United States, Italy and Spain, spanning acute and convalescent COVID-19. PBMCs, B-cell-depleted T cells, or T cells provided the cDNA or gDNA that made up the material.

In the source study's methods: Amplification from reference gene primers served as the basis for estimated nucleated cell counts. TCRdb keeps only in-frame clones here, not all; method: immunoSEQ multiplex PCR. Clonal size and the V and J genes are those of that table, whereas D and trimming came from the DNA. This table has 70,000 or so clones, 78% appearing once. The sequence derives from a human donor in a cohort sampled during active COVID-19. Input material: peripheral blood.

The CDR3 DNA is TGTGCCAGCAAGGTGGGGCCAGAGATGTCGCAGTATTTT. This gives the protein CASKVGPEMSQYF. The chain combines TRBV6-5 with TRBJ2-3; the D gene is possibly TRBD1 (5 bases). The CDR3 is 13 amino acids. With 7 bases removed from V and 10 bases from J, the gap between germline ends came to 18 bases. The germline V gene has CDR1 MNHEY and CDR2 SVGAGI.